Below, 29 T cell receptor beta chains from the same sample are listed, as sequenced in a study of blood T cell repertoires in COVID-19. Sequenced by immunoSEQ multiplex PCR; TCRdb stores in-frame clones only, minus some. The profile shows about 58,000 clones, roughly nine tenths of them singletons. The sequencing input was peripheral blood. The source of these receptors is a woman between 65 and 79 years old with active COVID-19.

The genes are TRBV19 and TRBJ1-1, with a possible D match to TRBD1 (6 bases). The CDR3 extends over 13 amino acids. Looked up from germline, CDR1 is LNHDA and CDR2 is SQIVND (reference sequence). Trimming removed 4 bases from V and 1 base from J, with 7 bases in between. The CDR3 DNA reads TGTGCCAGTAGTAGGGACAAGAACACTGAAGCTTTCTTT. Protein sequence: CASSRDKNTEAFF.

The chain uses TRBV28 and TRBJ1-2; no definite D call. Trimming removed 7 bases at V and 0 bases at J, with 9 bases between. Germline V gene lookup returns CDR1 MDHEN and CDR2 SYDVKM. This CDR3 region has 13 residues. DNA of the CDR3: TGTGCCAGCAAAGGAGGCGCTAACTATGGCTACACCTTC. Translated: CASKGGANYGYTF.

J is TRBJ1-1 and V is TRBV6-5; no clear D gene. This CDR3 has 13 residues. Germline loops: CDR1 MNHEY, CDR2 SVGAGI. Trimming left V 6 bases short and J 3 bases short, with 11 bases between. The CDR3 protein is CASRHSSDTEAFF. The CDR3 DNA reads as TGTGCCAGCAGGCACAGCTCTGACACTGAAGCTTTCTTT.

There are a few counts of this clone. The chain employs TRBV5-5 and TRBJ2-7, with 10 bases fitting TRBD1. The CDR3 sequence is 13 residues long. The V and J ends lost 4 bases and 5 bases, in that order; junction bases with no gene match: 3. The V gene's germline CDR1 is SGHKS and CDR2 YYEKEE (reference sequence). CDR3 residues: CASSLTGGHEQYF. In DNA, the CDR3 is TGTGCCAGCAGCCTGACAGGGGGCCACGAGCAGTACTTC.

About this clone itself: A junction end diverges from the germline sequence, so it may reflect a read error. The rearrangement links TRBV18 to TRBJ1-4; D gene uncertain. In germline, CDR1 is KGHSH, CDR2 LQKENI. The CDR3 extends over 16 amino acids. CDR3 protein: CANSPGIGETNEKLFF. CDR3 DNA sequence: TGTGCCAACTCACCCGGGATCGGGGAGACTAATGAAAAACTGTTTTTT.

The V gene is TRBV7-3, the J gene TRBJ1-2, with 7 positions matching TRBD1. V was pared by 5 bases and J by 4 bases, with 7 bases of the junction left unmatched. There are 14 residues in the CDR3. The germline gives CDR1 SGHTA, CDR2 FQGTGA. The CDR3 spells CASSLRRDSYGYTF. The CDR3 bases are TGTGCCAGCAGCCTCAGACGGGACAGCTATGGCTACACCTTC.

The V gene is TRBV14, the J gene TRBJ2-7; D not certain. V was shortened by 1 base and J by 5 bases, with 3 bases between the two germline ends. This CDR3 region has 11 residues. Germline V lookup: CDR1 SGHDN, CDR2 FVKESK. The CDR3 reads CASSQGNEQYF. DNA for the CDR3: TGTGCCAGCAGCCAAGGTAACGAGCAGTACTTC.

The chain has TRBV19 and TRBJ2-1; tentatively, D is TRBD2 (6 bases). The CDR3 is 13 amino acids. V shed 6 bases and J shed 8 bases, with 14 bases lying between them. The germline V gene encodes CDR1 LNHDA and CDR2 SQIVND (reference sequence). The CDR3 reads CASSPRGKDEQFF. The CDR3 bases are TGTGCCAGTAGCCCCCGGGGGAAGGATGAGCAGTTCTTC. The variable domain in full, completed from reference TRBV19 and TRBJ2-1, reads DGGITQSPKYLFRKEGQNVTLSCEQNLNHDAMYWYRQDPGQGLRLIYYSQIVNDFQKGDIAEGYSVSREKKESFPLTVTSAQKNPTAFYLCASSPRGKDEQFFGPGTRLTVL.

The chain couples TRBV27 to TRBJ1-2; TRBD1 matches at 9 bases. V was clipped by 5 bases and J by 8 bases; unmatched bases: 6. This CDR3 region has 13 residues. The germline V gene has CDR1 MNHEY and CDR2 SMNVEV (reference sequence). This CDR3 is CASSLGQGWGYTF. The DNA of the CDR3 is TGTGCCAGCAGTCTGGGACAGGGCTGGGGCTACACCTTC.

The CDR3: CASSLLESDTQYF. As DNA, the CDR3 is TGTGCCAGCAGTCTATTAGAATCGGATACGCAGTATTTT. V is TRBV27 and J is TRBJ2-3; D gene uncertain. In germline, CDR1 is MNHEY, CDR2 SMNVEV (reference sequence). Trimming removed 5 bases from V and 6 bases from J, with 12 bases in between. The CDR3 is made up of 13 amino acids.

The chain uses TRBV29-1 and TRBJ2-3; TRBD2 matches 7 bases. From germline, CDR1 is SQVTM and CDR2 ANQGSEA. J lost 5 bases, V lost 4 bases, and 6 bases had no gene match. The CDR3 has 13 residues. CDR3 residues: CSVVAGVGDTQYF. CDR3 DNA: TGCAGCGTTGTGGCGGGAGTGGGAGATACGCAGTATTTT.

This rearrangement joins TRBV6-6 to TRBJ2-1; no clear D gene. The CDR3 length is 12 residues. The V and J ends lost 0 bases and 7 bases respectively, with 4 bases between them. Germline assignment: CDR1 MNHNY and CDR2 SVGAGI (reference sequence). The CDR3 region is CASSYSQNEQFF. Written as DNA, the CDR3 is TGTGCCAGCAGTTACTCTCAGAATGAGCAGTTCTTC.

V gene TRBV6-1 combines with J gene TRBJ2-3, with unresolved D. CDR1 is MNHNS and CDR2 is SASEGT in the germline V gene. The CDR3 runs 14 residues. The V gene lost 3 bases and the J gene lost 4 bases, with 11 bases spanning the gap. The CDR3 protein is CASSDSLTSDTQYF. The CDR3 nucleotides read TGTGCCAGCAGTGATTCCCTGACATCAGATACGCAGTATTTT.

The rearrangement uses TRBV9 and TRBJ2-3; 10 bases are shared with TRBD2. This CDR3 is built from 17 residues. With 0 bases clipped from V and 2 bases from J, the junction kept 6 bases outside the gene matches. The germline V gene has CDR1 SGDLS and CDR2 YYNGEE. CDR3 bases: TGTGCCAGCAGCGTAGTGGCTAGCGGGAGAGACACAGATACGCAGTATTTT. Translation: CASSVVASGRDTDTQYF.

The chain uses TRBV3-1 (or the pseudogene TRBV3-2) and TRBJ1-1, with D perhaps matching TRBD1 (5 bases). The V end was cut by 2 bases, the J end by 4 bases, with 11 bases between. The CDR3 is 14 residues long. Germline V CDR1 and CDR2: LGHDT, YNNKEL (reference sequence). CDR3: CASSQFLTVTEAFF. CDR3 nucleotide sequence: TGTGCCAGCAGCCAATTTTTGACAGTCACTGAAGCTTTCTTT.

The rearrangement uses TRBV20-1 and TRBJ2-3; 13 bases map to TRBD2. V trimming: 3 bases; J trimming: 2 bases; junction bases outside the gene matches: 11. This CDR3 has 18 amino acids. Germline V lookup: CDR1 DFQATT, CDR2 SNEGSKA (reference sequence). CDR3 DNA: TGCAGTGCTAGTCCCCCTGGGGGACTAGCGGGGCCCACAGATACGCAGTATTTT. Amino acid sequence: CSASPPGGLAGPTDTQYF.

CDR3 in amino acids: CASSLDRVTNTEAFF. The CDR3 DNA reads TGCGCCAGCAGCTTGGACAGGGTAACGAACACTGAAGCTTTCTTT. V is TRBV5-1 and J is TRBJ1-1; D might be TRBD1 (6 bases). The length of the CDR3 is 15 residues. Trimming took off 0 bases at V and 1 base at J, with 10 bases between the two ends. Germline loops: CDR1 SGHRS, CDR2 YFSETQ.

The V call is TRBV7-8, the J call TRBJ2-7; D might be TRBD2 (6 bases). The V and J ends lost 1 base and 6 bases respectively, with 13 bases between them. The CDR3 runs 14 residues. The germline gives CDR1 SGHVS, CDR2 FQNEAQ. CDR3 region: CASSLGSSVSEQYF. CDR3 nucleotides: TGTGCCAGCAGCTTAGGGTCTAGCGTGAGCGAGCAGTACTTC.

V is TRBV5-1 and J is TRBJ2-5; a possible D gene is TRBD2 (7 bases). V gave up 4 bases and J gave up 1 base, with 14 bases separating them. CDR3 length: 15 residues. In germline, CDR1 is SGHRS, CDR2 YFSETQ. CDR3 bases: TGCGCCAGCAGCCCTCAGGGGAGGGTCCAAGAGACCCAGTACTTC. This sequence encodes CASSPQGRVQETQYF.

V gene TRBV3-1 (or the pseudogene TRBV3-2) combines with J gene TRBJ2-3; no clear D gene. Trimming took off 0 bases at V and 4 bases at J, with 8 bases between the two ends. The germline V gene encodes CDR1 LGHDT and CDR2 YNNKEL (reference sequence). The CDR3 consists of 14 residues. The CDR3 region is CASSQDAEADTQYF. Here the CDR3 DNA reads TGTGCCAGCAGCCAAGACGCCGAGGCAGATACGCAGTATTTT.

The chain is built from TRBV3-1 (or the pseudogene TRBV3-2) and TRBJ2-7, with 7 bases lining up with TRBD2. Per the germline V gene, CDR1 is LGHDT and CDR2 is YNNKEL (reference sequence). The CDR3 is made up of 14 amino acids. Trimming took 3 bases from V and 4 from J; bases not matched to a gene: 6. CDR3 in amino acids: CASSQASGLYEQYF. The CDR3 nucleotides are TGTGCCAGCAGCCAGGCTAGCGGACTATACGAGCAGTACTTC.

This chain uses TRBV19 with TRBJ1-1; D is perhaps TRBD1 (5 bases). Trimming stripped 3 bases from V and 7 bases from J, with 18 bases between. CDR1 is LNHDA and CDR2 is SQIVND in the germline V gene (reference sequence). CDR3 length: 15 amino acids. The DNA of the CDR3 is TGTGCCAGTAGTATCTCCCCCCCGGGGGGTAATGAAGCTTTCTTT. Residues: CASSISPPGGNEAFF.

V gene TRBV6-1 combines with J gene TRBJ1-3; the match to TRBD1 covers 10 bases. Germline V lookup: CDR1 MNHNS, CDR2 SASEGT. The trim removed 6 bases at V and 1 base at J, leaving 18 bases unmatched. The CDR3 runs 20 residues. The CDR3 DNA follows: TGTGCCAGCAGGGAACAAGACAGGGGGCTAGCTTCTGGGTCTGGAAACACCATATATTTT. Protein: CASREQDRGLASGSGNTIYF.

This chain links TRBV15 with TRBJ2-7, with TRBD2 matching 7 bases. The germline V gene encodes CDR1 LNHNV and CDR2 YYDKDF (reference sequence). This CDR3 is built from 16 residues. Trimming cost V 4 bases and J 2 bases; bases outside gene matches: 11. The DNA of the CDR3 is TGTGCCACCAGCACCGGGAGGCAGGGAGCCACCTACGAGCAGTACTTC. It codes for CATSTGRQGATYEQYF.

With regard to this clone: Other DNA sequences in the same sample also yield this CDR3. The gene calls are TRBV7-3 and TRBJ2-5; the match to TRBD2 covers 8 bases. Germline lookup yields CDR1 SGHTA and CDR2 FQGTGA. The ends lost 0 bases at V and 4 bases at J; junction bases unmatched: 4. This CDR3 has 15 residues. CDR3 DNA sequence: TGTGCCAGCAGCTTAACTGCGGCGGGAGGAGAGACCCAGTACTTC. It is translated as CASSLTAAGGETQYF.

The V call is TRBV18, the J call TRBJ1-1; 9 bases match TRBD1. Germline CDR1 KGHSH, CDR2 LQKENI. J was trimmed by 7 bases and V by 4 bases; bases with no gene match: 1. This CDR3 comprises 12 residues. CDR3 loop: CASSRDRDEAFF. In DNA form, the CDR3 reads TGTGCCAGCTCACGGGACAGGGATGAAGCTTTCTTT.

The genes are TRBV28 and TRBJ2-2; TRBD2 agrees at 9 bases. The CDR3 loop spans 17 amino acids. V dropped 7 bases and J dropped 3; count of bases not matched to a gene: 12. Looked up from germline, CDR1 is MDHEN and CDR2 is SYDVKM. DNA for the CDR3: TGTGCCAGCAAGCCAGGGGGACTAGCTGGGGACACCGGGGAGCTGTTTTTT. It specifies CASKPGGLAGDTGELFF.

The chain has TRBV28 and TRBJ2-7, with TRBD2 as a possible D gene (5 bases). This CDR3 is built from 13 residues. The V end was cut by 7 bases, the J end by 1 base, with 11 bases between. The germline V gene encodes CDR1 MDHEN and CDR2 SYDVKM. CDR3 nucleotide sequence: TGTGCCAGCATCCGTCCGGGGTCCTACGAGCAGTACTTC. Its translation: CASIRPGSYEQYF.

The chain combines TRBV28 with TRBJ2-7; D is perhaps TRBD1 (6 bases). This CDR3 comprises 15 residues. From germline, CDR1 is MDHEN and CDR2 SYDVKM. V was cut by 9 bases and J by 0 bases, with 18 bases left in between. The CDR3 sequence: CARFDRTVYSYEQYF. The CDR3 DNA follows: TGTGCCAGATTCGATCGGACAGTGTACTCCTACGAGCAGTACTTC. Together with reference TRBV28 and TRBJ2-7, the CDR3 gives the full variable domain: DVKVTQSSRYLVKRTGEKVFLECVQDMDHENMFWYRQDPGLGLRLIYFSYDVKMKEKGDIPEGYSVSREKKERFSLILESASTNQTSMYLCARFDRTVYSYEQYFGPGTRLTVT.